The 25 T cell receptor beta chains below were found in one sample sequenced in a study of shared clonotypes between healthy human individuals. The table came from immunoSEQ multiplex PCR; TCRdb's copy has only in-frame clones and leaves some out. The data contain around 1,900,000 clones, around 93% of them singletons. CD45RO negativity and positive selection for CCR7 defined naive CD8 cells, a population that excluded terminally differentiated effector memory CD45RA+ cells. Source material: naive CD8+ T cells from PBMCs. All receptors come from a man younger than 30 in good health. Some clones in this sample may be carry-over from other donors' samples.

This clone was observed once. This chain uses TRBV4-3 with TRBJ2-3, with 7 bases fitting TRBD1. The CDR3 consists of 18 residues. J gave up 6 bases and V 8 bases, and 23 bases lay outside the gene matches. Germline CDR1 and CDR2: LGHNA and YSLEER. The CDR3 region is CASAFWDRLGTPEDTQYF. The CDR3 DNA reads TGCGCCAGCGCTTTCTGGGACAGACTTGGGACGCCGGAGGATACGCAGTATTTT.

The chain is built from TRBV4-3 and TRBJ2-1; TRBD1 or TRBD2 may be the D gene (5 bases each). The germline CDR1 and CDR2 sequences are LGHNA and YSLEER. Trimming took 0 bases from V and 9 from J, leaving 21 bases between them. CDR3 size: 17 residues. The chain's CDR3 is CASSQDRDGYLGGEQFF. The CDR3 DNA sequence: TGCGCCAGCAGCCAAGATAGGGACGGGTATTTAGGTGGTGAGCAGTTCTTC.

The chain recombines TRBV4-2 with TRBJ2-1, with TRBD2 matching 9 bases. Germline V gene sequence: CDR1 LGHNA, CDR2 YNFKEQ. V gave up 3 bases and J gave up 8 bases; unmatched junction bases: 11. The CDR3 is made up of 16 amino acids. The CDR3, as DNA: TGTGCCAGCAGCCAGCCCGGGACTAGCAGGTTTGATGAGCAGTTCTTC. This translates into CASSQPGTSRFDEQFF.

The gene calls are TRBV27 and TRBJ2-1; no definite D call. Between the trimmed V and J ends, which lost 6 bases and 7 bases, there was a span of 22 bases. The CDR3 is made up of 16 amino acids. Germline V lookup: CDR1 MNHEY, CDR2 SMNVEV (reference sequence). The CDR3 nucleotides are TGTGCCAGCAGCCCCGGATCAGTGGGATCAATTAATGAGCAGTTCTTC. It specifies CASSPGSVGSINEQFF.

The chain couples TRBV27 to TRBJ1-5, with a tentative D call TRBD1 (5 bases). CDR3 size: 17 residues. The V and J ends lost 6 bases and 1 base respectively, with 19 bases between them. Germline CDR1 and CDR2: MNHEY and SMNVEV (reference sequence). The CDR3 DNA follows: TGTGCCAGCAGGCCGGGACCCGGGGGGGGGAGCAATCAGCCCCAGCATTTT. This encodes CASRPGPGGGSNQPQHF.

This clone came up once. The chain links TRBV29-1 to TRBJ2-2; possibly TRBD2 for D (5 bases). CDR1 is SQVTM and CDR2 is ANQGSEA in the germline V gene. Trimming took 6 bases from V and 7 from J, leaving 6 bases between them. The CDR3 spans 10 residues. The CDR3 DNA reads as TGCAGCGTCCGGGACGGGGAGCTGTTTTTT. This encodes CSVRDGELFF.

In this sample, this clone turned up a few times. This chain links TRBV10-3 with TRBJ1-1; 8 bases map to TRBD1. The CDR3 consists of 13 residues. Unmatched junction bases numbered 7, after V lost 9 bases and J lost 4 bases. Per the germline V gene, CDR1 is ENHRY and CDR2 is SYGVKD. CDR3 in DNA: TGTGCCATTCGGACAGGGTCGGGCACTGAAGCTTTCTTT. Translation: CAIRTGSGTEAFF.

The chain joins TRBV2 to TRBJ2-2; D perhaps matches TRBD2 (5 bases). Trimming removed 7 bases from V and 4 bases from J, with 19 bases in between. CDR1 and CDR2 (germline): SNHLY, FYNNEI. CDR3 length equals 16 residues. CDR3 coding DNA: TGTGCCAGCATTCGGGAATCGGAGCGTGGCACCGGGGAGCTGTTTTTT. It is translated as CASIRESERGTGELFF.

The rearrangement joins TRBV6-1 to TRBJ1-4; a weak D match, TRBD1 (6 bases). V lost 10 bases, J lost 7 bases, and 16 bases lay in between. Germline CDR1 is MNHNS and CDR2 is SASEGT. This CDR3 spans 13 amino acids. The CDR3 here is CATRPEGGEKLFF. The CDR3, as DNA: TGTGCCACCCGACCGGAGGGGGGTGAAAAACTGTTTTTT.

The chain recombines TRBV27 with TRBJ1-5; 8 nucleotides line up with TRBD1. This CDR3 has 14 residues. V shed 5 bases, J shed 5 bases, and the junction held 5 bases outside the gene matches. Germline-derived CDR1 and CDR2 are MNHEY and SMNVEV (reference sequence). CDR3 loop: CASSPTGGYQPQHF. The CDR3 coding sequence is TGTGCCAGCAGTCCAACAGGGGGATATCAGCCCCAGCATTTT.

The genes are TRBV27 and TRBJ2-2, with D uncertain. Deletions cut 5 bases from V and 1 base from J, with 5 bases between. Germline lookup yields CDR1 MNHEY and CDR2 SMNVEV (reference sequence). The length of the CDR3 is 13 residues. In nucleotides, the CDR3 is TGTGCCAGCAGTCGACAGAACACCGGGGAGCTGTTTTTT. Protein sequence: CASSRQNTGELFF.

CDR3 loop: CASKIFGGAHYEQYF. The DNA of the CDR3 is TGTGCCAGCAAGATATTCGGAGGGGCGCATTACGAGCAGTACTTC. The genes are TRBV6-5 and TRBJ2-7; D possibly corresponds to TRBD2 (6 bases). V was shortened by 7 bases and J by 4 bases, with 20 bases between the two germline ends. Germline-derived CDR1 and CDR2 are MNHEY and SVGAGI. The CDR3 covers 15 residues.

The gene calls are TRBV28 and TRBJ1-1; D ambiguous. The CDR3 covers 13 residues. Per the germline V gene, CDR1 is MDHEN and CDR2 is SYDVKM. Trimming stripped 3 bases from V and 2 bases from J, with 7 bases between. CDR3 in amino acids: CASSFHQNTEAFF. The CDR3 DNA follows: TGTGCCAGCAGTTTCCACCAAAACACTGAAGCTTTCTTT.

CDR3 nucleotides: TGCAGCGTTAACACTAGGGGTTCCTACGAGCAGTACTTC. Translated, it gives CSVNTRGSYEQYF. The genes are TRBV29-1 and TRBJ2-7, with D perhaps being TRBD1 or TRBD2 (5 bases each). The germline gives CDR1 SQVTM, CDR2 ANQGSEA. V gave up 5 bases and J gave up 1 base, with 12 bases separating them. CDR3 length: 13 residues.

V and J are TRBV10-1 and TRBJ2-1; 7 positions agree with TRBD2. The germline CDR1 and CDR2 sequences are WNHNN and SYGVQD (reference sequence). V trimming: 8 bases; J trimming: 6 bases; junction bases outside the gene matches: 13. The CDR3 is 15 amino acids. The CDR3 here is CASEGTSVRGNEQFF. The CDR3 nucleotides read TGCGCCAGCGAAGGAACTAGCGTTCGTGGCAATGAGCAGTTCTTC.

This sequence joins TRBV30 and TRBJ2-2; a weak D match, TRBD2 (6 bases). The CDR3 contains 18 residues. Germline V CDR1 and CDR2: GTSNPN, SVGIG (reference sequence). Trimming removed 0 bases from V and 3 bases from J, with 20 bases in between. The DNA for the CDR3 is TGTGCCTGGAGTGTACGCCACGTAGCGGACTGGGACACCGGGGAGCTGTTTTTT. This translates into CAWSVRHVADWDTGELFF.

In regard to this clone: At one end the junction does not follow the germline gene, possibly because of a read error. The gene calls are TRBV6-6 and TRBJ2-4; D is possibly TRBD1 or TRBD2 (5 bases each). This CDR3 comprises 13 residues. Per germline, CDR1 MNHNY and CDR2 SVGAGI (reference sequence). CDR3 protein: CASSPSEGLGPFF. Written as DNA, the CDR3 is TGTGCCAGCAGCCCCTCGGAAGGCCTGGGACCGTTCTTC.

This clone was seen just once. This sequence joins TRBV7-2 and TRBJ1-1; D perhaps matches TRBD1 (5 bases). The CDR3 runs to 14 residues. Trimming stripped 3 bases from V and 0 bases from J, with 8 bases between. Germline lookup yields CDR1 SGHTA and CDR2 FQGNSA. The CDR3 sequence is CASSLWGVNTEAFF. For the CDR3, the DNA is TGTGCCAGCAGCTTGTGGGGGGTGAACACTGAAGCTTTCTTT. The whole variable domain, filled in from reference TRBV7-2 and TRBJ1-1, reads GAGVSQSPSNKVTEKGKDVELRCDPISGHTALYWYRQSLGQGLEFLIYFQGNSAPDKSGLPSDRFSAERTGGSVSTLTIQRTQQEDSAVYLCASSLWGVNTEAFFGQGTRLTVV.

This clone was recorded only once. CDR3 DNA sequence: TGCAGCGTTGAAGGTGCAGAGTTAGACAATGAGCAGTTCTTC. Translation: CSVEGAELDNEQFF. The rearrangement uses TRBV29-1 and TRBJ2-1; D not resolved. The germline CDR1 and CDR2 sequences are SQVTM and ANQGSEA. This CDR3 has 14 amino acids. Trimming stripped 1 base from V and 5 bases from J, with 12 bases between.

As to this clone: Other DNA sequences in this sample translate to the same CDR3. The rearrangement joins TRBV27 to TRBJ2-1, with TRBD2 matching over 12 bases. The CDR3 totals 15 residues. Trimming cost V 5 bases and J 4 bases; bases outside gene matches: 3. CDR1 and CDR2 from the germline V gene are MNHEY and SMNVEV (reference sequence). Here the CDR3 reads CASSLGLAGYNEQFF. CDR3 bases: TGTGCCAGCAGTCTCGGACTAGCGGGGTACAATGAGCAGTTCTTC.

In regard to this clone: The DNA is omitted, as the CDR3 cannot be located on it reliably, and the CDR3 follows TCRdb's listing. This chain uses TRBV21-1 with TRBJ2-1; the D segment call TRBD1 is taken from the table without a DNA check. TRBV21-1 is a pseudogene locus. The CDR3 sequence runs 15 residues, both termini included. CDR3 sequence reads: CASSVGQGIYNEQFF.

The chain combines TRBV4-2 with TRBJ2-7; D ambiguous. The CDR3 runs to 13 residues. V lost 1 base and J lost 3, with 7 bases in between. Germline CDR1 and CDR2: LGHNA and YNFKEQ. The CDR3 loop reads CASSQGIHYEQYF. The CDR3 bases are TGTGCCAGCAGCCAAGGCATCCACTACGAGCAGTACTTC.

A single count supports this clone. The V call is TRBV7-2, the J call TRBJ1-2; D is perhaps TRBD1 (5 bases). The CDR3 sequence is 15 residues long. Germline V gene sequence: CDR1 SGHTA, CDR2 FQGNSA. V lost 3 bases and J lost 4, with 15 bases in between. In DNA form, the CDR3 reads TGTGCCAGCAGCTTGGGGGGTTCCGGACCCTATGGCTACACCTTC. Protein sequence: CASSLGGSGPYGYTF. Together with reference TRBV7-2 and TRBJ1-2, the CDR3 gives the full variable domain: GAGVSQSPSNKVTEKGKDVELRCDPISGHTALYWYRQSLGQGLEFLIYFQGNSAPDKSGLPSDRFSAERTGGSVSTLTIQRTQQEDSAVYLCASSLGGSGPYGYTFGSGTRLTVV.

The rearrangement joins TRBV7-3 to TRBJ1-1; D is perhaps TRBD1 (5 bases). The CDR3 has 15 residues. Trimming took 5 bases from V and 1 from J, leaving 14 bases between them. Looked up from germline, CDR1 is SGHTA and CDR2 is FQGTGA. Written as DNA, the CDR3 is TGTGCCAGCAGCCCTGGCTCAGGGCGGAACACTGAAGCTTTCTTT. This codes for CASSPGSGRNTEAFF.

This CDR3 is CASKSGGPSNSPLHF. CDR3 nucleotide sequence: TGCGCCAGCAAATCAGGGGGTCCATCCAATTCACCCCTCCACTTT. The rearrangement links TRBV4-1 to TRBJ1-6; 7 positions agree with TRBD1. J gave up 7 bases and V 7 bases, and 10 bases lay outside the gene matches. Germline V lookup: CDR1 MGHRA, CDR2 YSYEKL. The CDR3 runs to 15 residues.